This T cell receptor (beta chain) appears in the sequencing data of a study of CD8 T cells in Susac syndrome. V was trimmed by 5 bases and J by 6 bases, leaving 15 bases between them. The length of the CDR3 is 14 residues. Germline V CDR1 and CDR2: SGHTA, FQGNSA. An amount of RNA that ranged from roughly 0.5 to 1 ug was reverse transcribed with random hexamers. One entry per CDR3 protein, called by TCRdb with MiXCR from the immunoSEQ multiplex PCR reads. The sample yields some 120,000 distinct CDR3 sequences, 90% to 95% seen once. Both CD4+ and CD8+ T cells were negatively isolated, and TEMRA cells underwent FACS enrichment.

The sample was CD4+ T cells from PBMCs. The sequence came from a human donor in good health. The chain uses TRBV7-2 and TRBJ2-3; possible D gene TRBD2, 5 bases. DNA for the CDR3: TGTGCCAGCAGCCTAACCCTCGGGGTGGATACGCAGTATTTT. Protein product: CASSLTLGVDTQYF.